These T cell receptor beta chains were read from a single sample in a study of vaccination effects on CD4 cells after COVID-19. What these receptors recognize is not known. Method: immunoSEQ multiplex PCR; TCRdb's copy keeps in-frame clones and lacks some. Among 20,000 to 25,000 clones listed, 65% to 85% were seen once. The sequenced sample was CD4+ T cells from PBMCs cultured with HCoV-NL63 spike peptides, obtained before COVID-19 vaccination. All receptors derive from a human donor who received a COVID-19 vaccine. Each CDR3 is given with its conserved first and last residue. Each record gives: CDR3 protein, V gene, CDR3 length, J gene.

CASSSTGGSQPQHF | TRBV19 | 14 | TRBJ1-5
CAISEGQVNTEAFF | TRBV10-3 | 14 | TRBJ1-1
CASSQTGQRLEEQYF | TRBV7-8 | 15 | TRBJ2-7
CASGRRGLNTEAFF | TRBV28 | 14 | TRBJ1-1
CASSLVGHLDNEQFF | TRBV5-1 | 15 | TRBJ2-1
CASVRINNSPLHF | TRBV2 | 13 | TRBJ1-6
CASSLMWGQQETQYF | TRBV27 | 15 | TRBJ2-5
CASSQEGSQRYGYTF | TRBV4-3 | 15 | TRBJ1-2
CATSRDFGEQFF | TRBV15 | 12 | TRBJ2-1
CASSLGAVRGATGELFF | TRBV5-1 | 17 | TRBJ2-2
CASRRYGYTF | TRBV28 | 10 | TRBJ1-2
CAISESGGESRAFF | TRBV10-3 | 14 | TRBJ1-1
CASSYSPTGIGEKLFF | TRBV6-5 | 16 | TRBJ1-4
CASSKDGASPLHF | TRBV12-3/TRBV12-4 | 13 | TRBJ1-6
CASSSLIRDTQYF | TRBV5-1 | 13 | TRBJ2-3
CASPGFSDYGYTF | TRBV2 | 13 | TRBJ1-2
CASVLGQGMGDTQYF | TRBV5-1 | 15 | TRBJ2-3
CASSWGQGGNQPQHF | TRBV5-1 | 15 | TRBJ1-5
CASSLGDGSYEQYF | TRBV7-9 | 14 | TRBJ2-7
CASRKGQPSRTGNYGYTF | TRBV19 | 18 | TRBJ1-2
CASSFDLGYQETQYF | TRBV7-9 | 15 | TRBJ2-5
CASSLAGTQYSGNTIYF | TRBV5-5 | 17 | TRBJ1-3
CAWIRPGRVNSPLHF | TRBV30 | 15 | TRBJ1-6
CASSLRAGTSSYNEQFF | TRBV13 | 17 | TRBJ2-1
CASSEAGGATQYF | TRBV2 | 13 | TRBJ2-5
CAWRRKGRSNEKLFF | TRBV30 | 15 | TRBJ1-4
CASHGGGTNEKLFF | TRBV28 | 14 | TRBJ1-4
CASSEESAVQPQHF | TRBV6-1 | 14 | TRBJ1-5
CASSFQGAITEAFF | TRBV5-1 | 14 | TRBJ1-1
CASSRDRGTAEGAFF | TRBV5-4 | 15 | TRBJ1-1
CASSSLWGTGWNTEAFF | TRBV28 | 17 | TRBJ1-1
CASSLGRAYPRAETQYF | TRBV7-8 | 17 | TRBJ2-5
CASSQDGDTGPPYF | TRBV3-1/TRBV3-2 | 14 | TRBJ2-7
CASSSRDRAGYTF | TRBV5-1 | 13 | TRBJ1-2
CASRVDNTDTQYF | TRBV5-4 | 13 | TRBJ2-3
CASRVDSFPYNEQFF | TRBV27 | 15 | TRBJ2-1
CASSLQDRGRSYGYTF | TRBV4-3 | 16 | TRBJ1-2
CASTDEEGPGGEQYF | TRBV6-6 | 15 | TRBJ2-7
CASSQNIAGTGETQYF | TRBV3-1/TRBV3-2 | 16 | TRBJ2-5
CASSRQGGSYEQYF | TRBV7-2 | 14 | TRBJ2-7
CASSLQGAYEQYF | TRBV12-3/TRBV12-4 | 13 | TRBJ2-7
CASIDRDRGWRGAGHEQYF | TRBV28 | 19 | TRBJ2-7
CASSLMQGATGELFF | TRBV5-4 | 15 | TRBJ2-2
CASSEWPGGAFF | TRBV2 | 12 | TRBJ1-1
CASSLTGGANVLTF | TRBV27 | 14 | TRBJ2-6
CASNNRANQPQHF | TRBV19 | 13 | TRBJ1-5
CASSLSGQKETQYF | TRBV7-8 | 14 | TRBJ2-5
CASSSLTSGRTDTQYF | TRBV5-6 | 16 | TRBJ2-3
CASSLTGGRLNEQFF | TRBV27 | 15 | TRBJ2-1
CASRYRGNYGYTF | TRBV6-5 | 13 | TRBJ1-2
CASSFRGGQYSNQPQHF | TRBV5-6 | 17 | TRBJ1-5
CASRTHGLDGYTF | TRBV19 | 13 | TRBJ1-2
CASSFAGGPNTEAFF | TRBV6-6 | 15 | TRBJ1-1
CAWSTETGLGQPQHF | TRBV30 | 15 | TRBJ1-5